These T cell receptor beta chains were read from a single sample in a study of T cell responses to AZD1222 COVID-19 vaccine. The repertoire was sequenced with immunoSEQ multiplex PCR; TCRdb's copy has only in-frame clones and lacks some. The sample holds 150,000 to 200,000 clones; about 91% are singletons and the top ten take around 1%. This specimen was peripheral blood, taken 28 days after the second AZD1222 dose. Receptors originate from an adult who received the AZD1222 COVID-19 vaccine. CDR3s include the opening cysteine and the closing phenylalanine or tryptophan. The order of the fields is D gene, clone size, J gene, V gene, CDR3 DNA, CDR3 protein. D genes are given only for firm matches. A clone size is listed for some rows: how often the clone was seen (once, few, many), or a class if it is expanded.

TRBD1 NA TRBJ1-1 TRBV28 TGTGCCATTGGGACAGACCGTGAAGCTTTCTTT CAIGTDREAFF
NA NA TRBJ1-5 TRBV2 TGTGCCAGCAGTGAATTGGGGGGGGCGAATCAGCCCCAGCATTTT CASSELGGANQPQHF
NA NA TRBJ1-3 TRBV10-3 TGTGCCATCACTGCCTCTGGCGGAAACACCATATATTTT CAITASGGNTIYF
NA once TRBJ1-6 TRBV5-6 TGTGCCAGCAGCTTGGTCCGGGCAGCCAATAATTCACCCCTCCACTTT CASSLVRAANNSPLHF
NA NA TRBJ2-5 TRBV2 TGTGCCAGCACGGGGGAGTACCCAACCCAGTACTTC CASTGEYPTQYF
TRBD2 NA TRBJ2-1 TRBV2 TGTGCCAGCAATGGATTGGCTAGCGGGGGCAATGAGCAGTTCTTC CASNGLASGGNEQFF
TRBD1 NA TRBJ1-5 TRBV5-5 TGTGCCAGCAGCCCGGACAGGGCCAGCAATCAGCCCCAGCATTTT CASSPDRASNQPQHF
NA few TRBJ2-1 TRBV6-6 TGTGCCAGCAGTTCTAGCGCTCAGGAGCAGTTCTTC CASSSSAQEQFF
NA NA TRBJ2-5 TRBV5-1 TGCGCCAGCAGCTCCGATAGGGAGACCCAGTACTTC CASSSDRETQYF
NA NA TRBJ2-5 TRBV28 TGTGCCAGCAGTTTAAGGGAGACCCAGTACTTC CASSLRETQYF
TRBD1 once TRBJ1-1 TRBV5-4 TGTGCCAGCAGCTTGGGACAGGGAGGATATACTGAAGCTTTCTTT CASSLGQGGYTEAFF
NA NA TRBJ2-7 TRBV7-9 TGTGCCAGCAGCTTGATGCCCGGGGCCCACGAGCAGTACTTC CASSLMPGAHEQYF
NA NA TRBJ1-1 TRBV18 TGTGCCAGCTCACCACGGGCCCCTAGAGCGGGGGAGGTGAACACTGAAGCTTTCTTT CASSPRAPRAGEVNTEAFF
TRBD1 NA TRBJ2-2 TRBV7-3 TGTGCCAGCAGCTCGCGACAGGGGGACGGGGAGCTGTTTTTT CASSSRQGDGELFF
NA NA TRBJ1-6 TRBV19 TGTGCCAGTAGTTTCGGGGGCTTCTCTCCCCTCCACTTT CASSFGGFSPLHF
TRBD1 NA TRBJ2-5 TRBV9 TGTGCCAGCAGCCCGCGACAGGGGCAAGAGACCCAGTACTTC CASSPRQGQETQYF
NA NA TRBJ2-2 TRBV10-3 TGTGCCATCAGTGTGGCGGGGGCCGGGACCGGGGAGCTGTTTTTT CAISVAGAGTGELFF
NA NA TRBJ2-7 TRBV14 TGTGCCAGCAGCCAAGTGGGGGTGCTCTCCTACGAGCAGTACTTC CASSQVGVLSYEQYF
NA NA TRBJ1-2 TRBV10-3 TGTGCCATCAGTGAGCCGGACAGTTATGGCTACACCTTC CAISEPDSYGYTF
TRBD1 NA TRBJ1-5 TRBV12-3/TRBV12-4 TGTGCCAGCAGTTTTTCAGGGGGTCAGCCCCAGCATTTT CASSFSGGQPQHF
NA NA TRBJ2-5 TRBV5-6 TGTGCCAGCAGCCTGAGGCCGGGACACCCACAAGAGACCCAGTACTTC CASSLRPGHPQETQYF
TRBD1 NA TRBJ2-7 TRBV4-1 TGCGCCAGCAGCCAAGATCAAGGGACAGGCGTTGTGGACGAGCAGTACTTC CASSQDQGTGVVDEQYF
NA NA TRBJ2-2 TRBV19 TGTGCCAGTAGTCGGGGTCAGGGCACCGGGGAGCTGTTTTTT CASSRGQGTGELFF
TRBD2 NA TRBJ2-5 TRBV29-1 TGCAGCGTTGTTGGGGCTAGCGGGGGAGAGACCCAGTACTTC CSVVGASGGETQYF
NA NA TRBJ2-5 TRBV19 TGTGCCAGTAGTATATCCAGGAAAGAGACCCAGTACTTC CASSISRKETQYF
TRBD2 NA TRBJ2-3 TRBV7-2 TGTGCCAGCAGCCAACGGAAAGGGACTAGCGTCTCGACAGATACGCAGTATTTT CASSQRKGTSVSTDTQYF
TRBD1 NA TRBJ2-2 TRBV27 TGTGCCAGCAGTCCCCCCCGGACAGGGAGCCGGACCGGGGAGCTGTTTTTT CASSPPRTGSRTGELFF
TRBD1 NA TRBJ1-1 TRBV6-5 TGTGCCAGCAGTTATTTGGGACAGGTCCCTGAAGCTTTCTTT CASSYLGQVPEAFF
NA NA TRBJ2-1 TRBV11-3 TGTGCCAGCAGCTCGGGGGTCACGGGCAATGAGCAGTTCTTC CASSSGVTGNEQFF
NA NA TRBJ2-7 TRBV6-5 TGTGCCAGCAGTAACCGGGACGGGACCTACGAGCAGTACTTC CASSNRDGTYEQYF
TRBD2 NA TRBJ2-1 TRBV24-1 TGTGCCACCAGTGATTCCCGGGGGGGCTCCTACAATGAGCAGTTCTTC CATSDSRGGSYNEQFF
NA NA TRBJ1-4 TRBV29-1 TGCAGCGGCTTCACGGGGGGCACTAATGAAAAACTGTTTTTT CSGFTGGTNEKLFF
TRBD2 NA TRBJ2-3 TRBV19 TGTGCCAGTAGTGGTTTCGCTGGAGCGGGGGGAGATACGCAGTATTTT CASSGFAGAGGDTQYF
NA NA TRBJ2-5 TRBV9 TGTGCCAGCAGCGCCTATCCGGGGGAGACCCAGTACTTC CASSAYPGETQYF
NA NA TRBJ2-2 TRBV13 TGTGCCAGCAGCTTAGGGGAGCGCTCCGGGGAGCTGTTTTTT CASSLGERSGELFF
TRBD1 few TRBJ2-7 TRBV5-5 TGTGCCAGCAGCCCCGGTCCCGGGACAGGGTTGTACTCCTACGAGCAGTACTTC CASSPGPGTGLYSYEQYF
TRBD1 NA TRBJ2-3 TRBV10-3 TGTGCCATCAGTGAAGGGACAGGGGACACAGATACGCAGTATTTT CAISEGTGDTDTQYF
TRBD1 NA TRBJ1-1 TRBV29-1 TGCAGCGTTGGACAGGGGAACACTGAAGCTTTCTTT CSVGQGNTEAFF
TRBD1 few TRBJ2-2 TRBV2 TGTGCCAGCAGTGCTCTCGGGACAGAAAACACCGGGGAGCTGTTTTTT CASSALGTENTGELFF
TRBD1 NA TRBJ2-2 TRBV19 TGTGCCAGTAGTACGACAGGGGGTACCGGGGAGCTGTTTTTT CASSTTGGTGELFF
NA NA TRBJ2-3 TRBV6-5 TGTGCCAGCAGTTGGGTCAGCGCCAAGGCAGATACGCAGTATTTT CASSWVSAKADTQYF